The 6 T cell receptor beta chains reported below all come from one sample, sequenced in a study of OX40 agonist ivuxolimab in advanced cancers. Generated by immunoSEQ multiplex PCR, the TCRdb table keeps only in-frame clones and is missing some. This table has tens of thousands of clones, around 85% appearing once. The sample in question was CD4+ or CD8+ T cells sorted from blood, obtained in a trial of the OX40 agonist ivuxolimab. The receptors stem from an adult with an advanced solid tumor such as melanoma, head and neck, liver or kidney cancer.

The DNA of the CDR3 is TGTGCCAGCAGTCGAACGGGACAAAACTATGGCTACACCTTC. Its translation is CASSRTGQNYGYTF. The chain has TRBV27 and TRBJ1-2; weak D call: TRBD1 (6 bases). The V and J ends lost 5 bases and 2 bases respectively, with 12 bases between them. The CDR3 is 14 amino acids. Germline V CDR1 and CDR2: MNHEY, SMNVEV (reference sequence).

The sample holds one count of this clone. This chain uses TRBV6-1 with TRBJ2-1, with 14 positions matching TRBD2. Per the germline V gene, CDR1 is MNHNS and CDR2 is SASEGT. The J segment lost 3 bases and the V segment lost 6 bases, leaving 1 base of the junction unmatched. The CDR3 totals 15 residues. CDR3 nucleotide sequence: TGTGCCAGCAGCGGACTAGCGGGGGGCTACAATGAGCAGTTCTTC. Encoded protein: CASSGLAGGYNEQFF.

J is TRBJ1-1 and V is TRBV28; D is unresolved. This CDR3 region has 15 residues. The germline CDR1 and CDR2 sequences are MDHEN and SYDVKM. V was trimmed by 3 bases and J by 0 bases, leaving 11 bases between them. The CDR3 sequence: CASSFGERMNTEAFF. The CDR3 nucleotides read TGTGCCAGCAGTTTTGGGGAAAGAATGAACACTGAAGCTTTCTTT.

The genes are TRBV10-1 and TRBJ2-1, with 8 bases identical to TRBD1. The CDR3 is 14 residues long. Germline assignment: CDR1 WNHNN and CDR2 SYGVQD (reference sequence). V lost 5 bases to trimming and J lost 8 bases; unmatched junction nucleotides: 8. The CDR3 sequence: CASSLGQGSDEQFF. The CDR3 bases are TGCGCCAGCAGTCTCGGACAGGGTAGCGATGAGCAGTTCTTC.

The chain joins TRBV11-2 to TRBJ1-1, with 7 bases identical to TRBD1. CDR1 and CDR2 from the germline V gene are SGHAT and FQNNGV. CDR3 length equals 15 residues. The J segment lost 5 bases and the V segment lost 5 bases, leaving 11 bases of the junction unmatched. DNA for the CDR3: TGTGCCAGCAGCCCCGGTACAGGGGTTGGAACTGAAGCTTTCTTT. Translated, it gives CASSPGTGVGTEAFF.

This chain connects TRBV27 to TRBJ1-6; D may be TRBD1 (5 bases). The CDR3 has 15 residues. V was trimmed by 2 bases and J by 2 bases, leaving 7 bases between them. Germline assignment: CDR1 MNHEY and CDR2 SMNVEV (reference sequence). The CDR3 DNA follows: TGTGCCAGCAGTTTAGGGGCCCCCTATAATTCACCCCTCCACTTT. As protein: CASSLGAPYNSPLHF.